The present T cell receptor beta chain was sequenced within a study of Ad26.COV2.S vaccination and SARS-CoV-2 variants. Study overall: Once or twice, 56 days apart, Ad26.COV2.S was delivered intramuscularly.

Study-level findings and limits: Responses of T cells in total may have been underestimated by the TCR breadth and depth analyses. Ad26.COV2.S recipients had broader spike-specific TCRs (P = 0.0014).

CDR1 and CDR2 (germline): LGHDT, YNNKEL (reference sequence). V lost 5 bases and J 6 bases, leaving 11 bases between the germline ends. This CDR3 is 13 amino acids long. Repertoires were generated with immunoSEQ multiplex PCR, while TCRdb's copy carries only in-frame clones and drops some. The top ten clones hold 13% of a sample with some 520,000 clones, 70% to 90% of them seen once. Treatment meaning: around 19 received Ad26.COV2.S at low or high dose, single or two shots; several received placebo; per-sample allocation not given. The study sampled participants on day 63 after the first vaccine or placebo injection. As to this clone: Its target is unknown.

The specimen comprised peripheral blood, sampled in a trial of Ad26.COV2.S vaccine versus placebo. This TCR derives from a person between 18 and 59 years old who received the Ad26.COV2.S COVID-19 vaccine or a placebo. The V and J genes are TRBV3-1 (or the pseudogene TRBV3-2) and TRBJ1-5; D remains ambiguous. CDR3 nucleotides: TGTGCCAGCAGCACAAAGGACGGTCAGCCCCAGCATTTT. Residues: CASSTKDGQPQHF.